A selection of T cell receptor beta chains follows, all from one sample in a study of blood T cell repertoires in COVID-19. The data were produced by immunoSEQ multiplex PCR, yet TCRdb's version contains in-frame clones alone and is incomplete. The sample shows under 250,000 clones, approximately 82% of them seen only once. Sequencing used peripheral blood. The receptors were sampled from an older woman with active or convalescent COVID-19. CDR3s include the opening cysteine and the closing phenylalanine or tryptophan. D genes are given only for firm matches. Clone size appears in some rows only: once, few, many, or a class for an expanded clone.

J gene	D gene	V gene	clone size	CDR3 DNA	CDR3 protein
TRBJ2-1	NA	TRBV30	once	TGTGCCTGGAGTAGCACAGGGTACAATGAGCAGTTCTTC	CAWSSTGYNEQFF
TRBJ1-2	NA	TRBV7-9	NA	TGTGCCAGCAGTTTGGGGCGACACCTGACCTTC	CASSLGRHLTF
TRBJ2-3	TRBD2	TRBV28	NA	TGTGCCAGCAGTCCCCCTAGCGGGACTAGCACAGATACGCAGTATTTT	CASSPPSGTSTDTQYF
TRBJ1-5	TRBD1	TRBV4-1	many	TGCGCCAGCAGCCCATGGGCCAGGGGGTTCCCCAATGAACAGCCCCAGCATTTT	CASSPWARGFPNEQPQHF
TRBJ1-5	TRBD1	TRBV3-1/TRBV3-2	NA	TGTGCCAGCAGCCAGGACAGGGACCAGCCCCAGCATTTT	CASSQDRDQPQHF
TRBJ2-1	TRBD2	TRBV7-8	NA	TGTGCCAGCAGCTTACTCGGGCGACTAGCGGGAGCATTTGGTGGCAATGAGCAGTTCTTC	CASSLLGRLAGAFGGNEQFF
TRBJ2-5	TRBD2	TRBV14	once	TGTGCCAGCAGCCAAGATCCGCCGGGACTAGCGGGAGGAATGGGGACCCAGTACTTC	CASSQDPPGLAGGMGTQYF
TRBJ2-2	NA	TRBV27	NA	TGTGCCAGCAGTTTCCGGTCACCGCTGAACACCGGGGAGCTGTTTTTT	CASSFRSPLNTGELFF
TRBJ1-5	TRBD1	TRBV28	NA	TGTGCCACCAGGGGGGGGAGGCAGCCCCAGCATTTT	CATRGGRQPQHF
TRBJ2-3	TRBD2	TRBV19	NA	TGTGCCAGTGGTAAGCGGGAGTTAGATACGCAGTATTTT	CASGKRELDTQYF
TRBJ2-5	TRBD1	TRBV5-6	NA	TGTGCCAGCAGCTCGCTCGCGACAGGGAAGACCCAGTACTTC	CASSSLATGKTQYF
TRBJ2-5	NA	TRBV9	NA	TGTGCCAGCAGCGTAGGGTTCTCCCGGGGGCAAGAGACCCAGTACTTC	CASSVGFSRGQETQYF
TRBJ1-6	NA	TRBV2	NA	TGTGCCAGCAGTGGGTTGGGGGGTACTAATTCACCCCTCCACTTT	CASSGLGGTNSPLHF
TRBJ2-7	NA	TRBV15	few	TGTGCCACCAGCAGAGATCCCGGGTACGAGCAGTACTTC	CATSRDPGYEQYF
TRBJ2-1	NA	TRBV20-1	NA	TGCAGTGCTAGTCTGCCTAGCGCGAACAATGAGCAGTTCTTC	CSASLPSANNEQFF
TRBJ2-2	TRBD1	TRBV5-1	NA	TGCGCCAGCAGCTTGGTTTCCGGGACAGGGGGATCCGGGGAGCTGTTTTTT	CASSLVSGTGGSGELFF
TRBJ2-7	TRBD2	TRBV10-2	NA	TGCGCCAGCAGCTCCAGCGGGAGGTTCCTCTACGAGCAGTACTTC	CASSSSGRFLYEQYF
TRBJ2-7	TRBD1	TRBV3-1/TRBV3-2	NA	TGTGCCAGCAGCCAGGTAGACAGGGCGGACTACGAGCAGTACTTC	CASSQVDRADYEQYF
TRBJ2-5	TRBD1	TRBV11-3	NA	TGTGCCAGCAGCTTAGGAGGGACAGGGGGAGAGACCCAGTACTTC	CASSLGGTGGETQYF
TRBJ2-1	NA	TRBV7-2	NA	TGTGCCAGCACCCGGGGGGCCGTGAACAATGAGCAGTTCTTC	CASTRGAVNNEQFF
TRBJ1-5	NA	TRBV5-6	NA	TGTGCCAGCAGTCCGGGCGGGGTCGATAGCAATCAGCCCCAGCATTTT	CASSPGGVDSNQPQHF
TRBJ1-5	NA	TRBV7-6	NA	TGTGCCAGCAGCTTAGGCCCGGACACCTATCAGCCCCAGCATTTT	CASSLGPDTYQPQHF
TRBJ2-7	NA	TRBV30	once	TGTGCCTGGAGTTCCGCAGGAGAGCAGTACTTC	CAWSSAGEQYF
TRBJ1-6	NA	TRBV7-9	NA	TGTGCCAGCAGCCCCCCTCGCAGTGGGCCTTCACCCCTCCACTTT	CASSPPRSGPSPLHF
TRBJ1-5	NA	TRBV5-4	once	TGTGCCAGCAGCACCGACCCTAGTCAGCCCCAGCATTTT	CASSTDPSQPQHF
TRBJ2-7	NA	TRBV5-1	NA	TGCGCCAGCAGCTTGGGGCAAGGACATGACGAGCAGTACTTC	CASSLGQGHDEQYF
TRBJ2-1	TRBD1	TRBV29-1	NA	TGCAGCGCCGGGACAGGGGAGGATGAGCAGTTCTTC	CSAGTGEDEQFF
TRBJ2-7	TRBD2	TRBV5-1	NA	TGCGCCAGCAGCTTACTGACTAGCGGGGGCTGGGGGGCTTTTTACGAGCAGTACTTC	CASSLLTSGGWGAFYEQYF
TRBJ1-1	TRBD1	TRBV13	few	TGTGCCAGCAGCCTAATGGACAGGGGGAACACTGAAGCTTTCTTT	CASSLMDRGNTEAFF
TRBJ2-7	TRBD2	TRBV10-3	few	TGTGCCATCAGTGAGTCGAGACTAGCGGGAGGGCCGAGACTGAACGAGCAGTACTTC	CAISESRLAGGPRLNEQYF
TRBJ1-1	TRBD1	TRBV5-4	NA	TGTGCCAGCAGCTTTCCGGGACAGGGGTTCGCTGGGGCTTTCTTT	CASSFPGQGFAGAFF
TRBJ1-3	NA	TRBV5-4	NA	TGTGCCAGCAGCCCCGGAGGGATCTCTGGAAACACCATATATTTT	CASSPGGISGNTIYF
TRBJ2-7	NA	TRBV28	NA	TGTGCCAGCAGTTCGGAGTCCCAGGGGGGTGAGCAGTACTTC	CASSSESQGGEQYF